This TCR beta chain was identified during a study of T cell responses to AZD1222 COVID-19 vaccine. Points from the study as a whole: None of the repertoires were sampled until the peak T cell response had passed.

About this clone: Its antigen is currently unknown.

Germline V gene lookup returns CDR1 SNHLY and CDR2 FYNNEI. The CDR3 length is 13 residues. Trimming left V 6 bases short and J 5 bases short, with 11 bases between. Clones were sequenced by immunoSEQ multiplex PCR, and TCRdb holds only the in-frame ones, with some missing. The table records about 140,000 clones, 85% to 95% of them present only once. Sequences were derived from peripheral blood, sampled on day 0 of AZD1222 vaccination. This sequence joins TRBV2 and TRBJ1-5; perhaps TRBD1 as D (5 bases). The receptor was isolated from an adult in good health. The CDR3, as DNA: TGTGCCAGCAGGAGGGGTCCGGATCAGCCCCAGCATTTT. This codes for CASRRGPDQPQHF. Full variable domain (missing parts from reference TRBV2 and TRBJ1-5): EPEVTQTPSHQVTQMGQEVILRCVPISNHLYFYWYRQILGQKVEFLVSFYNNEISEKSEIFDDQFSVERPDGSNFTLKIRSTKLEDSAMYFCASRRGPDQPQHFGDGTRLSIL.